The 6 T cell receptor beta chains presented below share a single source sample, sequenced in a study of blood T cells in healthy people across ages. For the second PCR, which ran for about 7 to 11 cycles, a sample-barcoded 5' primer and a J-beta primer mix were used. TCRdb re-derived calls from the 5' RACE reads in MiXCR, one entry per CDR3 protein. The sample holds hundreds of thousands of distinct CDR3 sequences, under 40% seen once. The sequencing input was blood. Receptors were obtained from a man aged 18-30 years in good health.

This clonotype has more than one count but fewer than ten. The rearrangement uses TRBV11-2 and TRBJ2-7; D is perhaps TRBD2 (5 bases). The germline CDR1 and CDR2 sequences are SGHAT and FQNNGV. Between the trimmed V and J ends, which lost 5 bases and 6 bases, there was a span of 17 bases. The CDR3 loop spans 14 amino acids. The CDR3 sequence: CASSLGLGVREQYF. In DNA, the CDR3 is TGTGCCAGCAGCCTCGGGCTCGGGGTTCGCGAGCAGTACTTC.

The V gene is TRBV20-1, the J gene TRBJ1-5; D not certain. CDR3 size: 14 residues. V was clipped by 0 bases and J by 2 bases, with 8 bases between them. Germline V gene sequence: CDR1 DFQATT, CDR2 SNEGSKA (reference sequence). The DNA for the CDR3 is TGCAGTGCTAGAGATCCCCAGGGCAATCAGCCCCAGCATTTT. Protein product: CSARDPQGNQPQHF.

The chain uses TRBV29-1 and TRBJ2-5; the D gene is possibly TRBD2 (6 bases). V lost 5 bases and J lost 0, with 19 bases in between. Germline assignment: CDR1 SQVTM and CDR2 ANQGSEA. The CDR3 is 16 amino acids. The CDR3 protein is CSVRPLGGGYQETQYF. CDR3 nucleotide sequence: TGCAGCGTTCGACCCCTCGGTGGGGGGTACCAAGAGACCCAGTACTTC.

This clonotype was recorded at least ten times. This CDR3 reads CSARVGQLLVGYTF. DNA for the CDR3: TGCAGTGCTAGAGTAGGACAGCTTTTAGTGGGCTACACCTTC. This rearrangement joins TRBV20-1 to TRBJ1-2, with a possible D match to TRBD1 (6 bases). The CDR3 sequence is 14 residues long. The V and J ends lost 1 base and 8 bases respectively, with 17 bases between them. The germline V gene has CDR1 DFQATT and CDR2 SNEGSKA (reference sequence).

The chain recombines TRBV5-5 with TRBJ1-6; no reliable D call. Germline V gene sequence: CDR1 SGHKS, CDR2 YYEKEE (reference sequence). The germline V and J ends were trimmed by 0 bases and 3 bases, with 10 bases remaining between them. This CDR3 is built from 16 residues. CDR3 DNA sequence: TGTGCCAGCAGCTTGGATGACCTTATCTATAATTCACCCCTCCACTTT. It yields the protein CASSLDDLIYNSPLHF.

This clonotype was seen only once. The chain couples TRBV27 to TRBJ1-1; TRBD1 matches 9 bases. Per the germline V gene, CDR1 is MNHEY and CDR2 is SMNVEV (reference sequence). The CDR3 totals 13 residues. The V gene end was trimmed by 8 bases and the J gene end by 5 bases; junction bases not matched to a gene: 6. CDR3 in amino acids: CASGQGRGTEAFF. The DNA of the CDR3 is TGTGCCAGCGGACAGGGGCGCGGAACTGAAGCTTTCTTT.